One and the same sample provided the 2 T cell receptor beta chains below, sequenced in a study of technical replicates of blood from several donors. The assay was immunoSEQ multiplex PCR, and TCRdb's table has in-frame clones only and misses some. This table has more than 65,000 clones, 95% to 98% appearing once. The specimen sequenced was T cells isolated from PBMCs. The receptors here all came from a human donor in good health.

The CDR3 nucleotides read TGTGCCAGCTCACCACCGGGGAGAGGGATAGAGGAGACCCAGTACTTC. This codes for CASSPPGRGIEETQYF. The chain has TRBV18 and TRBJ2-5, with D maybe TRBD2 (5 bases). Germline V gene lookup returns CDR1 KGHSH and CDR2 LQKENI. CDR3 length: 16 residues. Trimming pared 0 bases from V and 5 bases from J, leaving 16 bases between.

The chain recombines TRBV6-5 with TRBJ2-2; 10 bases line up with TRBD2. CDR1 MNHEY and CDR2 SVGAGI come from the germline V gene. The V gene end was trimmed by 1 base and the J gene end by 6 bases; junction bases not matched to a gene: 5. The CDR3 covers 16 residues. The DNA for the CDR3 is TGTGCCAGCAGTTACTTTTTAGCGGGAGGCCCCGGGGAGCTGTTTTTT. Amino acids: CASSYFLAGGPGELFF.